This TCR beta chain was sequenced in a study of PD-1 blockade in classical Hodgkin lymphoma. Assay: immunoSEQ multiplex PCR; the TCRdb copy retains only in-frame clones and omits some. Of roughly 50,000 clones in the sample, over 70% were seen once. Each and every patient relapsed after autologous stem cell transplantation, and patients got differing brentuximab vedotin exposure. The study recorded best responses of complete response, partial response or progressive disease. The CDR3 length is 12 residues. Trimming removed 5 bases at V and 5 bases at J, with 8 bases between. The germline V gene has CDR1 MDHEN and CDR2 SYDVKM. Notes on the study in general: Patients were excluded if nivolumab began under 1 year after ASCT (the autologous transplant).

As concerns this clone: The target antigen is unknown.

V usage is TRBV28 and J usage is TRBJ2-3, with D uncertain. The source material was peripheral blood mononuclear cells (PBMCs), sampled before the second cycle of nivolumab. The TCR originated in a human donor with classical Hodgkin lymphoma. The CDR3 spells CASSPTLDTQYF. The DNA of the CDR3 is TGTGCCAGCAGTCCCACCCTAGATACGCAGTATTTT. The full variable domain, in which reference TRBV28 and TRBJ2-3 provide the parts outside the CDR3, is DVKVTQSSRYLVKRTGEKVFLECVQDMDHENMFWYRQDPGLGLRLIYFSYDVKMKEKGDIPEGYSVSREKKERFSLILESASTNQTSMYLCASSPTLDTQYFGPGTRLTVL.